This T cell receptor (beta chain) comes out of a study of OX40 agonist ivuxolimab in advanced cancers. Only in-frame clones appear in the TCRdb table, and some are missing; sequencing was by immunoSEQ multiplex PCR. The sample has 60,000 to 75,000 clones; roughly 86% are singletons. Trimming shortened V by 5 bases and J by 7 bases, and 12 bases separated the two germline ends. Germline V gene sequence: CDR1 SGHVS, CDR2 FNYEAQ. The CDR3 is 13 amino acids. The sequence was obtained from an adult with an advanced solid tumor such as melanoma, head and neck, liver or kidney cancer. The V and J genes are TRBV7-6 and TRBJ2-4; D is possibly TRBD1 (6 bases). The sample in question was CD4+ or CD8+ T cells sorted from blood, obtained in a trial of the OX40 agonist ivuxolimab. CDR3 region: CASSPGQRNIQYF. The CDR3 DNA reads as TGTGCCAGCAGCCCAGGACAGCGGAACATTCAGTACTTC.